This is a list of T cell receptor beta chains from one sample in a study of blood T cell repertoires in COVID-19. Sequencing used immunoSEQ multiplex PCR; TCRdb keeps in-frame clones, though not all of them. The table has roughly 220,000 clones, 75% to 85% seen once. The sample consisted of PBMCs or T cells enriched from blood (not recorded which). These receptors originate from a man in his thirties or forties with acute COVID-19. Both conserved end residues are part of each CDR3. D genes are given only for firm matches. Part of the rows lack a size; the others show once, few, many or a class for expanded clones.

clone_size j_call v_call cdr3_length d_call cdr3_aa cdr3_nt
. TRBJ1-1 TRBV29-1 11 . CSVQGPREAFF TGCAGCGTTCAGGGTCCTCGTGAAGCTTTCTTT
many TRBJ2-2 TRBV7-2 14 . CASSYGGRTGELFF TGTGCCAGCAGCTACGGGGGGCGAACCGGGGAGCTGTTTTTT
. TRBJ1-6 TRBV2 15 TRBD1 CAILIQGAKNSPLHF TGTGCCATCCTAATACAGGGGGCTAAAAATTCACCCCTCCACTTT
. TRBJ1-1 TRBV6-5 13 . CASSYSSVQEAFF TGTGCCAGCAGTTACTCCTCCGTACAAGAAGCTTTCTTT
. TRBJ1-5 TRBV7-9 17 . CASSSSPVGHSISPQHF TGTGCCAGCAGTTCGAGTCCGGTGGGCCACTCAATCAGCCCCCAGCATTTT
. TRBJ2-3 TRBV19 15 TRBD1 CASSTDRVKADTQYF TGTGCCAGTAGTACGGACAGGGTTAAGGCAGATACGCAGTATTTT
. TRBJ2-5 TRBV11-2 16 TRBD1 CASSPRTGLQQETQYF TGTGCCAGCAGCCCCCGGACAGGGCTCCAGCAAGAGACCCAGTACTTC
. TRBJ1-4 TRBV5-1 13 . CASSPQYNEKLFF TGCGCCAGCAGCCCACAATACAATGAAAAACTGTTTTTT
. TRBJ2-7 TRBV6-5 14 . CASSYSPGSYEQYF TGTGCCAGCAGTTACTCTCCAGGGTCCTACGAGCAGTACTTC
. TRBJ1-2 TRBV10-3 15 TRBD1 CAISASTGRQDGYTF TGTGCCATCAGTGCTTCGACAGGGAGGCAAGATGGCTACACCTTC
. TRBJ2-7 TRBV5-1 15 . CASSLVGGAGYEQYF TGCGCCAGCAGCCTCGTTGGGGGGGCAGGCTACGAGCAGTACTTC
. TRBJ1-4 TRBV7-9 15 TRBD1 CASSAPGQGGEKLFF TGTGCCAGCAGCGCCCCGGGACAGGGGGGTGAAAAACTGTTTTTT
few TRBJ2-3 TRBV6-4 14 TRBD2 CASSELAGADTQYF TGTGCCAGCAGTGAACTAGCGGGGGCAGATACGCAGTATTTT
. TRBJ2-2 TRBV18 13 . CASSPIPGGELFF TGTGCCAGCTCACCAATCCCCGGCGGGGAGCTGTTTTTT
few TRBJ1-2 TRBV27 14 . CASSPRFEESGYTF TGTGCCAGCAGTCCCCGCTTTGAGGAAAGTGGCTACACCTTC
. TRBJ2-7 TRBV5-5 11 . CASSFTYEQYF TGTGCCAGCAGCTTTACCTACGAGCAGTACTTC
. TRBJ1-5 TRBV11-2 13 . CASSRNLGGPQHF TGTGCCAGCAGTCGTAACCTAGGTGGACCCCAGCATTTT
. TRBJ1-2 TRBV19 13 TRBD1 CASSKTGIYGYTF TGTGCCAGTAGTAAGACAGGGATCTATGGCTACACCTTC
. TRBJ1-3 TRBV12-5 16 . CASGLPPGRTGNTIYF TGTGCTAGTGGTTTGCCACCGGGGAGAACTGGAAACACCATATATTTT
many TRBJ1-2 TRBV11-2 14 TRBD1 CASSGHDREYGYTF TGTGCCAGCAGCGGTCATGACAGGGAATATGGCTACACCTTC